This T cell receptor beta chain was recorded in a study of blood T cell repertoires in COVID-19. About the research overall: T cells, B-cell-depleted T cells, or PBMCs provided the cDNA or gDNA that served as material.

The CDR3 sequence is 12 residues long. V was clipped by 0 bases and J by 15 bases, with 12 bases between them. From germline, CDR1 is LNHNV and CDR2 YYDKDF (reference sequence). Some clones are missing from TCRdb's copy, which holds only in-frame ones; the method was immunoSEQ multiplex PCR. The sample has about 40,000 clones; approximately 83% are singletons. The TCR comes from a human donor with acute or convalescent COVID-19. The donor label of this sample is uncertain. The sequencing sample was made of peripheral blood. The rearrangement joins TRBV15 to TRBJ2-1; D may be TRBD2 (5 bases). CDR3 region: CATSRDLASRFF. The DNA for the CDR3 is TGTGCCACCAGCAGAGATCTAGCTAGCAGGTTCTTC.